Shown below are 16 T cell receptor beta chains from a single sample sequenced in a study of T-cell memory formation after mild COVID-19 listed by TCRdb under 2021. Library construction relied on 5' RACE. The listed sequencing device is Illumina NovaSeq 6000. In-frame beta chains were kept once TCRdb had trimmed the public reads at Q25 with fastp and called clones with MiXCR. CDR3 protein duplicates are merged, each entry listing the most common genes and DNA. The table for this sample lists about 180,000 distinct CDR3 sequences; approximately 18% of them were counted only once. The ten biggest clones cover roughly 3.9% of the sample. The sequencing sample was made of PBMCs or a T cell subset sorted from them (not recorded which). Every receptor here comes from a man between 18 and 29 years old who had mild COVID-19 (a few samples of this study predate the infection). The sample titles of this study are shuffled in the database, so cell type and time point are left out; the donor was told from shared clones.

This clonotype was detected many times. The chain links TRBV20-1 to TRBJ2-2, with D possibly called TRBD1 or TRBD2 (5 bases each). Trimming removed 6 bases at V and 1 base at J, with 12 bases between. The CDR3 contains 14 residues. Germline CDR1 and CDR2: DFQATT and SNEGSKA (reference sequence). CDR3 bases: TGCAGTGCAACCGGGACGAGGAACACCGGGGAGCTGTTTTTT. This translates into CSATGTRNTGELFF.

V usage is TRBV6-5 and J usage is TRBJ1-2; 8 nucleotides match TRBD1. Germline lookup yields CDR1 MNHEY and CDR2 SVGAGI. J lost 3 bases, V lost 6 bases, and 6 bases had no gene match. The CDR3 is 14 amino acids. The CDR3 region has the DNA TGTGCCAGCAGAGGACAGGGTCAGCACTATGGCTACACCTTC. It yields the protein CASRGQGQHYGYTF.

The sample holds a few counts of this clonotype. The CDR3 reads CASSLFQGSDTEAFF. The DNA for the CDR3 is TGTGCCAGCAGTTTATTTCAGGGATCGGACACTGAAGCTTTCTTT. This rearrangement joins TRBV12-3 or TRBV12-4 to TRBJ1-1; tentative D call: TRBD1 (5 bases). V was cut by 2 bases and J by 3 bases, with 13 bases left in between. CDR3 length: 15 residues.

The chain has TRBV6-5 and TRBJ1-2, with a tentative D call TRBD1 (6 bases). Trimming stripped 0 bases from V and 2 bases from J, with 13 bases between. The germline gives CDR1 MNHEY, CDR2 SVGAGI. The CDR3 has 16 residues. The CDR3 loop is CASSYSVTGTNYGYTF. The CDR3 bases are TGTGCCAGCAGTTACTCGGTGACAGGCACCAACTATGGCTACACCTTC.

The gene calls are TRBV12-3 or TRBV12-4 and TRBJ1-1; 7 bases are shared with TRBD1. The CDR3 has 14 amino acids. The V gene end was trimmed by 3 bases and the J gene end by 7 bases; junction bases not matched to a gene: 8. Here the CDR3 DNA reads TGTGCCAGCAGTTTTTCGGCAGGGGGTAGTGAAGCTTTCTTT. Translation gives CASSFSAGGSEAFF.

The chain uses TRBV6-6 and TRBJ2-1, with D perhaps TRBD1 (5 bases). Trimming removed 5 bases from V and 8 bases from J, with 7 bases in between. This CDR3 spans 11 amino acids. Germline V CDR1 and CDR2: MNHNY, SVGAGI (reference sequence). The CDR3 sequence is CASSTRDEQFF. In nucleotides, the CDR3 is TGTGCCAGCAGTACCAGGGATGAGCAGTTCTTC.

The chain is built from TRBV5-1 and TRBJ2-1; D might be TRBD2 (5 bases). The germline V gene encodes CDR1 SGHRS and CDR2 YFSETQ. The length of the CDR3 is 14 residues. V lost 4 bases and J lost 7, with 15 bases in between. The CDR3 sequence is CASSPLTGSNEQFF. CDR3 DNA: TGCGCCAGCAGCCCCCTAACGGGGTCGAATGAGCAGTTCTTC.

The chain uses TRBV4-1 and TRBJ1-6; no definite D call. The ends were cut back, 1 base at V and 7 bases at J, with 14 bases in the middle. The germline gives CDR1 MGHRA, CDR2 YSYEKL. This CDR3 spans 16 amino acids. The CDR3 DNA follows: TGCGCCAGCAGCCAAGGCGTACCCTTGACGAATTCACCCCTCCACTTT. Translation gives CASSQGVPLTNSPLHF.

The chain joins TRBV12-3 or TRBV12-4 to TRBJ1-4, with D hard to call. Trimming pared 6 bases from V and 10 bases from J, leaving 15 bases between. The CDR3 is made up of 13 amino acids. The CDR3 spells CASRPGIGRKLFF. The CDR3 DNA is TGTGCCAGCAGGCCCGGGATAGGACGAAAACTGTTTTTT.

V and J are TRBV3-1 and TRBJ2-5; 13 bases align to TRBD2. This CDR3 is 19 amino acids long. The germline V gene encodes CDR1 LGHDT and CDR2 YNNKEL (reference sequence). V was clipped by 1 base and J by 2 bases; unmatched bases: 10. The CDR3 sequence is CASSQGTSGGLERQETQYF. The DNA for the CDR3 is TGTGCCAGCAGCCAAGGGACTAGCGGGGGCCTAGAACGACAAGAGACCCAGTACTTC.

This clonotype was recorded a few times. The gene calls are TRBV20-1 and TRBJ2-3; D ambiguous. The V and J ends lost 5 bases and 3 bases respectively, with 12 bases between them. The CDR3 totals 13 residues. Germline CDR1 is DFQATT and CDR2 is SNEGSKA (reference sequence). CDR3 sequence: CSARPTGTDTQYF. The CDR3 region has the DNA TGCAGTGCTCGCCCGACTGGAACAGATACGCAGTATTTT.

This chain connects TRBV7-3 to TRBJ2-3, with D unclear. V lost 7 bases to trimming and J lost 3 bases, with 11 bases between them. This CDR3 has 13 residues. The germline V gene has CDR1 SGHTA and CDR2 FQGTGA. The CDR3 DNA follows: TGTGCCAGCACCGAAACCAGTACAGATACGCAGTATTTT. As protein: CASTETSTDTQYF.

This clonotype turned up a few times. The rearrangement joins TRBV5-1 to TRBJ2-7, with a possible D match to TRBD2 (6 bases). Trimming removed 2 bases from V and 3 bases from J, with 12 bases in between. CDR1 and CDR2 (germline): SGHRS, YFSETQ. The length of the CDR3 is 14 residues. DNA for the CDR3: TGCGCCAGCAGCTTTGTGGCGGGGCTCTACGAGCAGTACTTC. It yields the protein CASSFVAGLYEQYF.

This clonotype was observed a handful of times. The genes are TRBV23-1 and TRBJ2-1, with D tentatively TRBD1 or TRBD2 (5 bases each). TRBV23-1 carries the ORF label, with uncertain function. The CDR3 totals 15 residues. The V and J ends lost 1 base and 4 bases respectively, with 11 bases between them. DNA for the CDR3: TGCGCCAGCAGTCAATTCAAGCGGACATACAATGAGCAGTTCTTC. This gives the protein CASSQFKRTYNEQFF.

This clonotype has just a few counts. The chain carries TRBV6-5 and TRBJ2-3, with TRBD2 matching over 7 bases. CDR1 and CDR2 from the germline V gene are MNHEY and SVGAGI. The ends lost 4 bases at V and 5 bases at J; junction bases unmatched: 9. The CDR3 has 15 amino acids. This CDR3 is CASSWKSGTGDTQYF. The CDR3 DNA follows: TGTGCCAGCAGTTGGAAAAGCGGGACCGGAGATACGCAGTATTTT.

V usage is TRBV20-1 and J usage is TRBJ1-2; maybe TRBD1 (5 bases). Trimming removed 4 bases at V and 6 bases at J, with 9 bases between. In germline, CDR1 is DFQATT, CDR2 SNEGSKA (reference sequence). CDR3 length equals 11 residues. DNA for the CDR3: TGCAGTGCTATTAGGGGCGATGGCTACACCTTC. This encodes CSAIRGDGYTF.